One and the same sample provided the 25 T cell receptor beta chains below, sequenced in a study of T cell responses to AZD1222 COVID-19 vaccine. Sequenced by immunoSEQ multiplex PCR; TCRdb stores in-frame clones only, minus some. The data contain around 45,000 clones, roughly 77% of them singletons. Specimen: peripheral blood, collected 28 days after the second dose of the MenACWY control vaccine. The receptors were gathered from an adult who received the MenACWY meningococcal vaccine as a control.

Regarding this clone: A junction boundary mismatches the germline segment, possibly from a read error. The CDR3 spells CAISEGISPNEPQHF. DNA of the CDR3: TGTGCCATCAGTGAGGGTATTAGTCCCAATGAGCCCCAGCATTTT. This chain uses TRBV10-3 with TRBJ1-5; no reliable D call. The CDR3 is made up of 15 amino acids. Germline-derived CDR1 and CDR2 are ENHRY and SYGVKD.

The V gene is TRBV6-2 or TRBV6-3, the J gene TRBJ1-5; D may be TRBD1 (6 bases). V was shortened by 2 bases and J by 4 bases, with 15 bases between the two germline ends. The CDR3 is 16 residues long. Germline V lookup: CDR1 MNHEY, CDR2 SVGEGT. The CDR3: CASSYVRGGGNQPQHF. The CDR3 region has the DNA TGTGCCAGCAGTTACGTGAGGGGGGGCGGGAATCAGCCCCAGCATTTT.

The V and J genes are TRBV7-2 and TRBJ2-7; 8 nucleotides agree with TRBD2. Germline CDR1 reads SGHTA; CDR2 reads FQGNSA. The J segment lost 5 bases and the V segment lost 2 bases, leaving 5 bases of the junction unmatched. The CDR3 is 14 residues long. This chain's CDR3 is CASSLFTGGNEQYF. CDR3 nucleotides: TGTGCCAGCAGCTTATTTACGGGAGGGAACGAGCAGTACTTC.

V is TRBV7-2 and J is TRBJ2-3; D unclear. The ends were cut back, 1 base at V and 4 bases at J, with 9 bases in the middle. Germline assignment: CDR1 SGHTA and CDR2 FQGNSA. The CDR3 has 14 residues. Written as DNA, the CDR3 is TGTGCCAGCAGCTTAGTTCGCTCCCCAGATACGCAGTATTTT. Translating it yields CASSLVRSPDTQYF.

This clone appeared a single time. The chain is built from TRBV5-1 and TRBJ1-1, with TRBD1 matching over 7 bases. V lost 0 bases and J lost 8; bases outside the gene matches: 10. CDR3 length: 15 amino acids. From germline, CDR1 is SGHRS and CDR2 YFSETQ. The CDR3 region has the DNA TGCGCCAGCAGCTTGGATACAGGGCAGGGGGGGGAAGCTTTCTTT. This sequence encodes CASSLDTGQGGEAFF.

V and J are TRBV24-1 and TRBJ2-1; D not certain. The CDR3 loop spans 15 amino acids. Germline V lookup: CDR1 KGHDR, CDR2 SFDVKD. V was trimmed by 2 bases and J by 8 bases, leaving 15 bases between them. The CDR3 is CATSDSGTKVDEQFF. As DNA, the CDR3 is TGTGCCACCAGTGATTCCGGTACCAAGGTCGATGAGCAGTTCTTC.

The CDR3, as DNA: TGTGCCAGCAGCTTAACCCTGAACACTGAAGCTTTCTTT. It encodes CASSLTLNTEAFF. The chain uses TRBV7-9 and TRBJ1-1, with D uncertain. The CDR3 contains 13 residues. The V gene's germline CDR1 is SEHNR and CDR2 FQNEAQ (reference sequence). V lost 2 bases and J 0 bases, leaving 4 bases between the germline ends.

The CDR3 is CASSSTGTTQYF. For the CDR3, the DNA is TGTGCCAGCAGCTCTACCGGGACCACGCAGTATTTT. The rearrangement uses TRBV7-9 and TRBJ2-3; D is possibly TRBD1 or TRBD2 (5 bases each). The V gene lost 4 bases and the J gene lost 9 bases, with 11 bases spanning the gap. The CDR3 is 12 amino acids. Germline CDR1 is SEHNR and CDR2 is FQNEAQ (reference sequence). Variable domain in full (rest from reference TRBV7-9 and TRBJ2-3): DTGVSQNPRHKITKRGQNVTFRCDPISEHNRLYWYRQTLGQGPEFLTYFQNEAQLEKSRLLSDRFSAERPKGSFSTLEIQRTEQGDSAMYLCASSSTGTTQYFGPGTRLTVL.

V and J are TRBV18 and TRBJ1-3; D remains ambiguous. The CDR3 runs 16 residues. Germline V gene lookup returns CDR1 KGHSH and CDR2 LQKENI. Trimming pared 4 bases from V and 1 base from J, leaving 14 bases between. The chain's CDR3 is CASSHGPSASGNTIYF. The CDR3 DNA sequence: TGTGCCAGCTCACATGGCCCAAGCGCTTCTGGAAACACCATATATTTT. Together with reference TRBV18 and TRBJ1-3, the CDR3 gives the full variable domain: NAGVMQNPRHLVRRRGQEARLRCSPMKGHSHVYWYRQLPEEGLKFMVYLQKENIIDESGMPKERFSAEFPKEGPSILRIQQVVRGDSAAYFCASSHGPSASGNTIYFGEGSWLTVV.

CDR3 amino acids: CASSSGTSGSYEQYF. Here the CDR3 DNA reads TGTGCCAGTAGTAGCGGGACTAGCGGGAGCTACGAGCAGTACTTC. The V and J genes are TRBV19 and TRBJ2-7; 14 bases fit TRBD2. Germline V gene sequence: CDR1 LNHDA, CDR2 SQIVND (reference sequence). The CDR3 consists of 15 residues. V lost 4 bases and J lost 3; bases outside the gene matches: 2.

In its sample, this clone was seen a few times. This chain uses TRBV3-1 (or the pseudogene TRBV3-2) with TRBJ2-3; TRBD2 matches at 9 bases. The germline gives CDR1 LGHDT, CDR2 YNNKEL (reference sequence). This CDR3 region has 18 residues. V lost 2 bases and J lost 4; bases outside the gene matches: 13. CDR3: CASSQRGGSGRFADTQYF. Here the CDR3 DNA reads TGTGCCAGCAGCCAAAGGGGTGGAAGCGGGAGGTTTGCAGATACGCAGTATTTT.

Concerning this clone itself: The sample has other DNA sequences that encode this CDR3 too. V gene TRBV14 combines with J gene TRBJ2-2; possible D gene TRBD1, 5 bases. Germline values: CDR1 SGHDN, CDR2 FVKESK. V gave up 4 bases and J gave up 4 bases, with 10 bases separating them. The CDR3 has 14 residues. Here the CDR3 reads CASSPRAGTGELFF. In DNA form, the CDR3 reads TGTGCCAGCAGCCCCAGGGCCGGCACCGGGGAGCTGTTTTTT.

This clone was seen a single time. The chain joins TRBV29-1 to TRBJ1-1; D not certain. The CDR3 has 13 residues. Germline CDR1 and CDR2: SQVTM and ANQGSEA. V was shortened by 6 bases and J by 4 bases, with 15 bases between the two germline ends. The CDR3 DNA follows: TGCAGCGTCCTTCCAGGACTGGGCACTGAAGCTTTCTTT. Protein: CSVLPGLGTEAFF.

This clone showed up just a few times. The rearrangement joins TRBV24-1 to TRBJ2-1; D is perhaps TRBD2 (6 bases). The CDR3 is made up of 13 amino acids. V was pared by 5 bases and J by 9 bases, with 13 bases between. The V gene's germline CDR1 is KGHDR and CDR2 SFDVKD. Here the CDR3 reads CATSAPVGGEQFF. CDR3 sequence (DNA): TGTGCCACCAGTGCCCCGGTGGGGGGTGAGCAGTTCTTC.

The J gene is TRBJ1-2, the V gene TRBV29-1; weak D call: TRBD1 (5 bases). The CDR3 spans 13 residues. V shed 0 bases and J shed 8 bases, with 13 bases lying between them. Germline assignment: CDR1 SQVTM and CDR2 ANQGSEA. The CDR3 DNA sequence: TGCAGCGTTGAAGATCAAACAGGTTACGGCTACACCTTC. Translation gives CSVEDQTGYGYTF.

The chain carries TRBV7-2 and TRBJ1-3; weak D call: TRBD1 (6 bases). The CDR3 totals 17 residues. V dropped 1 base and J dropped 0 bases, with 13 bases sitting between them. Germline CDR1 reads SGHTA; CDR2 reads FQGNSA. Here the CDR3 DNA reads TGTGCCAGCAGCTTAGTTGGGACAAGTCGCTCTGGAAACACCATATATTTT. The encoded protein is CASSLVGTSRSGNTIYF.

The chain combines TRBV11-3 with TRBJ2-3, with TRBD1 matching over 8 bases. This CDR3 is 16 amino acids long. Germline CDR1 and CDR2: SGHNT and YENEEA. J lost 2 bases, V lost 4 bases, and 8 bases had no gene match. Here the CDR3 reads CASSSGQATVTDTQYF. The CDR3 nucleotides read TGTGCCAGCAGCTCGGGACAGGCAACCGTCACAGATACGCAGTATTTT.

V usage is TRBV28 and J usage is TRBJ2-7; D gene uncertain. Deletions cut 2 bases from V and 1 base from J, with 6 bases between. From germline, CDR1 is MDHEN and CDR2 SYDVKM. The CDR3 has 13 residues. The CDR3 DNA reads TGTGCCAGCAGTTTACGCTTTTCCTACGAGCAGTACTTC. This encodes CASSLRFSYEQYF.

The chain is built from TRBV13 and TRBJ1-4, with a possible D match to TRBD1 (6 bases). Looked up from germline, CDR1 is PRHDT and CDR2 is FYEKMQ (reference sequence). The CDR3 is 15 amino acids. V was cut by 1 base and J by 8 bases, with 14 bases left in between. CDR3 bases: TGTGCCAGCAGCTTAGCAGCGGGGGGCGGAGAAAAACTGTTTTTT. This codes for CASSLAAGGGEKLFF.

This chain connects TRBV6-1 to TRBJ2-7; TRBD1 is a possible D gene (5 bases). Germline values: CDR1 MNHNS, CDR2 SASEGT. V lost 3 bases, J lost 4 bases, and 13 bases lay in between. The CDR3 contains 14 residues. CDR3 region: CASSEAPDSYEQYF. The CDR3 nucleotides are TGTGCCAGCAGTGAGGCCCCCGACAGTTACGAGCAGTACTTC.

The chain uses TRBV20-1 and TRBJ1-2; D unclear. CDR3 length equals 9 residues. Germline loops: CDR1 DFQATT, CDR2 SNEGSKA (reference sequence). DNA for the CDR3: TGCAGAACAGCTTATGGCTACACCTTC. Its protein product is CRTAYGYTF.

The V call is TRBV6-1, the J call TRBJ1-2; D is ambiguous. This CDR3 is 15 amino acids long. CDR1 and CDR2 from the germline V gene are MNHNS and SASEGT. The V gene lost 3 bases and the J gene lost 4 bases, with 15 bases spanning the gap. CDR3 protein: CASSDLNGHSYGYTF. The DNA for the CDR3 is TGTGCCAGCAGTGATCTAAACGGTCATAGCTATGGCTACACCTTC.

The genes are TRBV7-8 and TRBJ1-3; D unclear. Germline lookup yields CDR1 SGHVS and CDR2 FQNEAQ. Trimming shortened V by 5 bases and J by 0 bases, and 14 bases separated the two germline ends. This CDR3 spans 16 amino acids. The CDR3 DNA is TGTGCCAGCAGCGCGTACCGGGTGGCCTCTGGAAACACCATATATTTT. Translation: CASSAYRVASGNTIYF.

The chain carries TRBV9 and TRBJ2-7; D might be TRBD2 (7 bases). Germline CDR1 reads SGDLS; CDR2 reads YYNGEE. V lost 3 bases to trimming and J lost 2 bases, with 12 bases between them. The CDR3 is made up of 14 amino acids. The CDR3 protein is CASSARGGAYEQYF. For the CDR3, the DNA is TGTGCCAGCAGCGCCCGAGGGGGGGCCTACGAGCAGTACTTC.

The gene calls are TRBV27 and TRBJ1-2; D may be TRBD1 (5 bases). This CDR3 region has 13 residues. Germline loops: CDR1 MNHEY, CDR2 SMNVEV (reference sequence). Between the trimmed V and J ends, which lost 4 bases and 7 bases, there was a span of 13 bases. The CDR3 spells CASSWVPGGGYTF. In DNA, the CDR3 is TGTGCCAGCAGTTGGGTGCCGGGGGGTGGCTACACCTTC.